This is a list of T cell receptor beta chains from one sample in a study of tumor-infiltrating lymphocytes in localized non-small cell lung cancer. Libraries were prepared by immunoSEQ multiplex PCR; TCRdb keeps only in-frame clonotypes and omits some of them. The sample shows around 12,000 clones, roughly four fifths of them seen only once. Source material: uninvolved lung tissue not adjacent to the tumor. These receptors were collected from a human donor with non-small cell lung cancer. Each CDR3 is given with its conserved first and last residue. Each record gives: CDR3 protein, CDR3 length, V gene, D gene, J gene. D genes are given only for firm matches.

CDR3 protein: CAWAGSTYTF
CDR3 length: 10
V gene: TRBV30
D gene: .
J gene: TRBJ1-2

CDR3 protein: CASGSDRLNEKLFF
CDR3 length: 14
V gene: TRBV12-5
D gene: .
J gene: TRBJ1-4

CDR3 protein: CATGSPGNTIYF
CDR3 length: 12
V gene: TRBV6-6
D gene: .
J gene: TRBJ1-3

CDR3 protein: CASSLGQTGMGLFF
CDR3 length: 14
V gene: TRBV5-6
D gene: .
J gene: TRBJ1-4

CDR3 protein: CASSPQEGTTGYTF
CDR3 length: 14
V gene: TRBV4-3
D gene: .
J gene: TRBJ1-2

CDR3 protein: CASSYGAEGVGGYTF
CDR3 length: 15
V gene: TRBV6-6
D gene: .
J gene: TRBJ1-2

CDR3 protein: CATSKRLAGKTDTQYF
CDR3 length: 16
V gene: TRBV15
D gene: TRBD2
J gene: TRBJ2-3

CDR3 protein: CASSKPSGGTDTQYF
CDR3 length: 15
V gene: TRBV19
D gene: TRBD2
J gene: TRBJ2-3

CDR3 protein: CAWSAMEVQPQHF
CDR3 length: 13
V gene: TRBV30
D gene: .
J gene: TRBJ1-5

CDR3 protein: CASNTGGDEKLFF
CDR3 length: 13
V gene: TRBV28
D gene: .
J gene: TRBJ1-4

CDR3 protein: CASNTGTASSYEQYF
CDR3 length: 15
V gene: TRBV28
D gene: TRBD1
J gene: TRBJ2-7

CDR3 protein: CASSRGLVWPDTQYF
CDR3 length: 15
V gene: TRBV9
D gene: TRBD2
J gene: TRBJ2-3

CDR3 protein: CASSLWADGYEQYF
CDR3 length: 14
V gene: TRBV7-9
D gene: .
J gene: TRBJ2-7